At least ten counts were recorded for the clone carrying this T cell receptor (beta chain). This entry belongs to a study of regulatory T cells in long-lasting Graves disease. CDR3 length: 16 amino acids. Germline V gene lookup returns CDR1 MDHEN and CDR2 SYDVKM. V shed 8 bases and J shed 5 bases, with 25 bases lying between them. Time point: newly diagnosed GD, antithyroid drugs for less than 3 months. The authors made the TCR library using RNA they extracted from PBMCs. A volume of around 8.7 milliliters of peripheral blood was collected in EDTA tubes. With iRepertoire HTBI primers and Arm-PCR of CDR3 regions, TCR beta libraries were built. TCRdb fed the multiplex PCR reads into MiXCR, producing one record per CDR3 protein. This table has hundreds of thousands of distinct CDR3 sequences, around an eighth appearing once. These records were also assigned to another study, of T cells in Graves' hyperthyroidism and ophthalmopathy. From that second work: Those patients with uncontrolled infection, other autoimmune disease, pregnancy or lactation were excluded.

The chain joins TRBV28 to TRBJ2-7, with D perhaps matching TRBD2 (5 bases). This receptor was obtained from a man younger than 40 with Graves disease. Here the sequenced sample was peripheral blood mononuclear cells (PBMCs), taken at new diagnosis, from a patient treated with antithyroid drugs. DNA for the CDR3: TGTGCCAGCCATACCACGGACCTTGCGAGGGCCCACGAGCAGTACTTC. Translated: CASHTTDLARAHEQYF. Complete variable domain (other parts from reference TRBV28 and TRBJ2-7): DVKVTQSSRYLVKRTGEKVFLECVQDMDHENMFWYRQDPGLGLRLIYFSYDVKMKEKGDIPEGYSVSREKKERFSLILESASTNQTSMYLCASHTTDLARAHEQYFGPGTRLTVT.